This TCR beta chain was sequenced during a study of blood T cell repertoires in COVID-19. TCRdb's table, derived via immunoSEQ multiplex PCR, lists solely in-frame clones and lacks some. The sample has around 330,000 clones, around nine tenths seen once; the top ten hold approximately 4%. CDR1 and CDR2 from the germline V gene are LNHDA and SQIVND (reference sequence). Trimming shortened V by 10 bases and J by 5 bases, and 20 bases separated the two germline ends. This CDR3 spans 14 amino acids. The sequence was obtained from a woman aged 50 to 60 with active or convalescent COVID-19. This sequence joins TRBV19 and TRBJ1-1, with D unresolved. The sample comprised peripheral blood. This CDR3 is CATKWRDRGTEAFF. CDR3 DNA sequence: TGTGCCACCAAGTGGAGGGATAGAGGTACTGAAGCTTTCTTT.